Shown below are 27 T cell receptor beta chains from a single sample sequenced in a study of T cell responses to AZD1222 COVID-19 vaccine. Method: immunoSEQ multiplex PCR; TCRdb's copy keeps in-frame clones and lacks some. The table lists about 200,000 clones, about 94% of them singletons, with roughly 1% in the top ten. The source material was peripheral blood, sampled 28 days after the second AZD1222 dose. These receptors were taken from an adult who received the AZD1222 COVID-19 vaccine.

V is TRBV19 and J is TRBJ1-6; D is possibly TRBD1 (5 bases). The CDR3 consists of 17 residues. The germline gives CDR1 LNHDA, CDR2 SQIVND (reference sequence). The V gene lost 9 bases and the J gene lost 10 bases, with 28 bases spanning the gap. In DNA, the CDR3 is TGTGCCAGCCGGGGCCTGGGACGAGCGCTGGGGGGATCACCCCTCCACTTT. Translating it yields CASRGLGRALGGSPLHF.

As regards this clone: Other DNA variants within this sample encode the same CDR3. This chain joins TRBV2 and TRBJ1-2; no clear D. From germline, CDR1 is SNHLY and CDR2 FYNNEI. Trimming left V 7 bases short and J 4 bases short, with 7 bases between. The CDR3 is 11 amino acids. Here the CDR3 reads CASTGGYGYTF. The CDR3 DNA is TGTGCCAGCACAGGAGGCTATGGCTACACCTTC.

CDR3 nucleotides: TGTGCCAGCCCTCCGCCGGGGCCACGGGAGACCCAGTACTTC. Protein product: CASPPPGPRETQYF. This chain links TRBV25-1 with TRBJ2-5; D assignment may be TRBD1 or TRBD2 (5 bases each). Per germline, CDR1 MGHDK and CDR2 SYGVNS. The V and J ends lost 8 bases and 5 bases respectively, with 18 bases between them. The CDR3 is made up of 14 amino acids.

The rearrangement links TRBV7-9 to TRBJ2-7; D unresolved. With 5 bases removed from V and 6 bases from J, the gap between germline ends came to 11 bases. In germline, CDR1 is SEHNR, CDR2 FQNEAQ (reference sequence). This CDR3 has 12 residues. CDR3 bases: TGTGCCAGCAGCAAGGATCAAAGCGAGCAGTACTTC. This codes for CASSKDQSEQYF.

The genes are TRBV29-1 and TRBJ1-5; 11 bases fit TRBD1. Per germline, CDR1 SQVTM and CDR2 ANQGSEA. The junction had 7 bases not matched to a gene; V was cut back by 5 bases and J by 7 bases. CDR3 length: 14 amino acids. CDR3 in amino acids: CSVLTGTGGQPQHF. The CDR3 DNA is TGCAGCGTTCTAACCGGGACAGGGGGACAGCCCCAGCATTTT.

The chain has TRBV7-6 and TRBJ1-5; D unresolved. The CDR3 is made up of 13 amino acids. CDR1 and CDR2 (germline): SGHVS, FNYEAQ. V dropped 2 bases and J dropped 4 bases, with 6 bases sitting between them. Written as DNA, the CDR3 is TGTGCCAGCAGCTTAAGCCGTAATCAGCCCCAGCATTTT. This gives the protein CASSLSRNQPQHF.

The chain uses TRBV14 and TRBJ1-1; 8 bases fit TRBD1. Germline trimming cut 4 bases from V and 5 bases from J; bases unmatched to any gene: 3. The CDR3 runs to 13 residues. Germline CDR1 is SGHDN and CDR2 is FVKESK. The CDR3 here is CASSRTGRTEAFF. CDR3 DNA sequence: TGTGCCAGCAGCCGGACAGGGAGGACTGAAGCTTTCTTT.

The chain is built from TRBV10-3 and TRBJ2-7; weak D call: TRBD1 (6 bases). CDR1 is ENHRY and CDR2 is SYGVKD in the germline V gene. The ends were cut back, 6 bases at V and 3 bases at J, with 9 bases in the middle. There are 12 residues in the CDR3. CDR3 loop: CAIRGAGYEQYF. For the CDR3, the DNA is TGTGCCATCAGGGGGGCGGGCTACGAGCAGTACTTC.

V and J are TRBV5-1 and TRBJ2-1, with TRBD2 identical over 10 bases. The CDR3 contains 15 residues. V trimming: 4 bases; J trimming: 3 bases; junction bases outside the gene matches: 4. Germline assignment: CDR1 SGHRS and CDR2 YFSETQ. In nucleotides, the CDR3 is TGCGCCAGCAGCCAAAGCGGGGGGGTCTACAATGAGCAGTTCTTC. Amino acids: CASSQSGGVYNEQFF. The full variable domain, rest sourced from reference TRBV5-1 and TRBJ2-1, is KAGVTQTPRYLIKTRGQQVTLSCSPISGHRSVSWYQQTPGQGLQFLFEYFSETQRNKGNFPGRFSGRQFSNSRSEMNVSTLELGDSALYLCASSQSGGVYNEQFFGPGTRLTVL.

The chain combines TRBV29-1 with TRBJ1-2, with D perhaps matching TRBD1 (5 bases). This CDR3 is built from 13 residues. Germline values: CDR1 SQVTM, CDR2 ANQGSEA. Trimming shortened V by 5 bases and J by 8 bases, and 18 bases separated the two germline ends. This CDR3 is CSVTTPGRTGYTF. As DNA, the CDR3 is TGCAGCGTTACCACCCCAGGGCGAACGGGCTACACCTTC. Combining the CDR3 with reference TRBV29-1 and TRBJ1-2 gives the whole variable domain SAVISQKPSRDICQRGTSLTIQCQVDSQVTMMFWYRQQPGQSLTLIATANQGSEATYESGFVIDKFPISRPNLTFSTLTVSNMSPEDSSIYLCSVTTPGRTGYTFGSGTRLTVV.

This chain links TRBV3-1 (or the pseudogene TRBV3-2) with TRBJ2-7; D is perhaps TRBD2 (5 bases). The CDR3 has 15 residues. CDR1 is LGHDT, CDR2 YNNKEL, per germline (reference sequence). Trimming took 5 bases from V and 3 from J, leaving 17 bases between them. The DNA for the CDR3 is TGTGCCAGCAGCGGAGGCCACAGTAACTTCTACGAGCAGTACTTC. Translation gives CASSGGHSNFYEQYF.

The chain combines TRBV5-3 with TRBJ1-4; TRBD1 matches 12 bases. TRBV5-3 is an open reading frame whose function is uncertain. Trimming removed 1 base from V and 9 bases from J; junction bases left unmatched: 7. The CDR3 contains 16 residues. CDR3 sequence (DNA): TGTGCCAGAAGCTTGCCGAGGGGGACAGGGGGCCAAAAACTGTTTTTT. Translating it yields CARSLPRGTGGQKLFF.

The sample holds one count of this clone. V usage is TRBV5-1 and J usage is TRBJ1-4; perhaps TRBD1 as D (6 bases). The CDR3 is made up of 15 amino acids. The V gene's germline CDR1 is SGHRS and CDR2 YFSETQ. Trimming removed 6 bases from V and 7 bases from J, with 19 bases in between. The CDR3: CASTPAGGGGEKLFF. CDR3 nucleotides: TGCGCCAGCACCCCGGCGGGGGGCGGGGGTGAAAAACTGTTTTTT.

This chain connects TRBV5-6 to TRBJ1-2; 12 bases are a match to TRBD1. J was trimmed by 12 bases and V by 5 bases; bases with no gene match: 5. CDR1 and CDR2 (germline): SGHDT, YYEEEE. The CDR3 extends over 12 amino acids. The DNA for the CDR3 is TGTGCCAGCAGTCCGGGACAGGGGGCGAACACCTTC. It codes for CASSPGQGANTF. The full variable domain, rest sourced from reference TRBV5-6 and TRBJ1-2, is DAGVTQSPTHLIKTRGQQVTLRCSPKSGHDTVSWYQQALGQGPQFIFQYYEEEERQRGNFPDRFSGHQFPNYSSELNVNALLLGDSALYLCASSPGQGANTFGSGTRLTVV.

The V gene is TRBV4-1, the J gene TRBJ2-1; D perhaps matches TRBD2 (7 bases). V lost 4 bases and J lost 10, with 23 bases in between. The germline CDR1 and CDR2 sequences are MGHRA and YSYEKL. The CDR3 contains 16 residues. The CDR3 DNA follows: TGCGCCAGCAGCCCCCAACAGGGAGGGGGGACTGGCGAGCAGTTCTTC. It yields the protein CASSPQQGGGTGEQFF.

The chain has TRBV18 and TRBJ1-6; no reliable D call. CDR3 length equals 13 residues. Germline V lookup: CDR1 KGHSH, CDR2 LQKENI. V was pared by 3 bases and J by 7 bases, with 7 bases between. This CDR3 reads CASSPDQNSPLHF. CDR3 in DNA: TGTGCCAGCTCACCGGACCAGAATTCACCCCTCCACTTT.

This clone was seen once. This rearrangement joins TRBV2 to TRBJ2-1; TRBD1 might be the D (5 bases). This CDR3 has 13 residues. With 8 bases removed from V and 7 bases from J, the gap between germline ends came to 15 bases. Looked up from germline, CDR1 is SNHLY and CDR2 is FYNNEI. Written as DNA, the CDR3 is TGTGCCAGCCCGCTCTTAGGGGCTAATGAGCAGTTCTTC. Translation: CASPLLGANEQFF.

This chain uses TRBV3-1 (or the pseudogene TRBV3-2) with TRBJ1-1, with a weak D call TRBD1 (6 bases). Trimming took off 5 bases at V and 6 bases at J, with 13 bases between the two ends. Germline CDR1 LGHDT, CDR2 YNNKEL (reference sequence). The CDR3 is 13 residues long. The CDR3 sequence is CASSSTGISEAFF. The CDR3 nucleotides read TGTGCCAGCAGCTCCACAGGGATTTCTGAAGCTTTCTTT.

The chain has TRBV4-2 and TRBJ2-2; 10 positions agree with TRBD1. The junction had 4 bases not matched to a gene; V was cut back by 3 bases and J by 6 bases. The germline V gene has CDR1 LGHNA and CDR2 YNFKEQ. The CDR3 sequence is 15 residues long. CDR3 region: CASSHPGTGAGELFF. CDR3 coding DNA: TGTGCCAGCAGCCATCCCGGGACAGGGGCCGGGGAGCTGTTTTTT.

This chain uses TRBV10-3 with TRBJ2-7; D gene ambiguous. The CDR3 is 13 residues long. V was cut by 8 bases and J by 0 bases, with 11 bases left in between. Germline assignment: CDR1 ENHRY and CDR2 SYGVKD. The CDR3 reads CAILVSNSYEQYF. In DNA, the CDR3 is TGTGCCATCCTAGTGTCCAACTCCTACGAGCAGTACTTC.

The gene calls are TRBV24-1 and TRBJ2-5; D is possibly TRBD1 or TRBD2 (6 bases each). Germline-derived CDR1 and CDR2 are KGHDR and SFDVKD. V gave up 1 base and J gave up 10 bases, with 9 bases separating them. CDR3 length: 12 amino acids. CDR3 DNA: TGTGCCACCAGTGATTTAAGGGGGGTCCAGTACTTC. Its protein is CATSDLRGVQYF.

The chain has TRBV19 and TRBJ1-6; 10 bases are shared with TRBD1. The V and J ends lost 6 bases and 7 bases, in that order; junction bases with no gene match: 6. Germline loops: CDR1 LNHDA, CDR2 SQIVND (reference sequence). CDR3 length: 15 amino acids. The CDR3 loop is CASRTPGQGNSPLHF. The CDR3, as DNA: TGTGCCAGTAGAACTCCGGGACAGGGGAATTCACCCCTCCACTTT.

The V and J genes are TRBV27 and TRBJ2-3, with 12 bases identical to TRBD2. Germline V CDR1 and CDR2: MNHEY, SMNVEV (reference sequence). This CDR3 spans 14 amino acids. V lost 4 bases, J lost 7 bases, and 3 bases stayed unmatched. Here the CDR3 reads CASSSSGGAYTQYF. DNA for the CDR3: TGTGCCAGCAGTTCTAGCGGGGGGGCCTATACGCAGTATTTT.

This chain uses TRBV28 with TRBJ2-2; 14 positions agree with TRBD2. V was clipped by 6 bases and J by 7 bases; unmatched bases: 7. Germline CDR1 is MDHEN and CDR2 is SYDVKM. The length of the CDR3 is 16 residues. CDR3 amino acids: CASRTSGGAVVGELFF. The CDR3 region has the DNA TGTGCCAGCAGGACTAGCGGGGGGGCGGTAGTCGGGGAGCTGTTTTTT.

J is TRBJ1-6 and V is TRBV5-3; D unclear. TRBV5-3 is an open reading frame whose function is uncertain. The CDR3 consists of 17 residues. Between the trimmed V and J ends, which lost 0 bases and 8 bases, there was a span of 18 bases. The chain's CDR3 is CARSLVFRAFWDSPLHF. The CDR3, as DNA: TGTGCCAGAAGCTTGGTTTTTCGGGCCTTCTGGGATTCACCCCTCCACTTT.

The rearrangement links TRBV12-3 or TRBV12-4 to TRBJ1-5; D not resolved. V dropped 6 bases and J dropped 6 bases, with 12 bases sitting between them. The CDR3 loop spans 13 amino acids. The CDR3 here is CASSLLEGQPQHF. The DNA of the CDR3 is TGTGCCAGCAGCCTCCTCGAGGGTCAGCCCCAGCATTTT.

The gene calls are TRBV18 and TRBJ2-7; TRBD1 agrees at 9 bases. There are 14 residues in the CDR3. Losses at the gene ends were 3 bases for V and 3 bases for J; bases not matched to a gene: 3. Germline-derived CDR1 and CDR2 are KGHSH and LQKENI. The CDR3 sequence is CASSPGQGFYEQYF. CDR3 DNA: TGTGCCAGCTCACCGGGACAGGGATTCTACGAGCAGTACTTC.